A selection of T cell receptor beta chains follows, all from one sample in a study of control samples from healthy donors and cancer patients. Sequencing was performed with immunoSEQ multiplex PCR; in TCRdb, only in-frame clones are kept and a portion is missing. The table includes 100,000 to 150,000 clones, about nine tenths detected once. Sequenced sample: blood. The receptors shown here come from a man aged 35-49 years in good health. CDR3s include the opening cysteine and the closing phenylalanine or tryptophan. A D gene is named only where the DNA matches it firmly. Clone sizes are given selectively: once, few, many, or a class where the clone is expanded.

CDR3	DNA	D	size	V	J
CASSQEGVGNSPLHF	TGCGCCAGCAGCCAAGAGGGGGTGGGAAATTCACCCCTCCACTTT	.	.	TRBV4-1	TRBJ1-6
CAWSATGRKAFF	TGTGCCTGGAGTGCAACAGGGCGGAAGGCTTTCTTT	.	.	TRBV30	TRBJ1-1
CASSPGLSNTGELFF	TGTGCCAGCTCACCGGGACTATCGAACACCGGGGAGCTGTTTTTT	TRBD2	.	TRBV18	TRBJ2-2
CASSPDRGPGNTIYF	TGCGCCAGCAGCCCGGACAGGGGGCCTGGAAACACCATATATTTT	TRBD1	.	TRBV5-1	TRBJ1-3
CSADRVANTEAFF	TGCAGCGCTGACAGGGTAGCGAACACTGAAGCTTTCTTT	TRBD1	once	TRBV29-1	TRBJ1-1
CSAGNYSELWKHHIF	TGCAGCGCCGGCAATTACTCGGAGCTCTGGAAACACCATATATTT	.	few	TRBV29-1	TRBJ1-3
CASSPPGLAGGTETQYF	TGTGCCAGCAGCCCGCCGGGACTAGCGGGGGGTACAGAGACCCAGTACTTC	TRBD2	.	TRBV3-1/TRBV3-2	TRBJ2-5
CASSFHRRYHSNQPQHF	TGTGCCAGCAGTTTCCACAGGAGATATCATAGCAATCAGCCCCAGCATTTT	.	.	TRBV6-2/TRBV6-3	TRBJ1-5
CASSYKPNEQFF	TGTGCCAGCAGTTACAAACCCAATGAGCAGTTCTTC	.	.	TRBV12-3/TRBV12-4	TRBJ2-1
CASSGRDGRYTEAFF	TGTGCCAGCAGCGGGAGGGACGGACGATACACTGAAGCTTTCTTT	.	.	TRBV9	TRBJ1-1
CASSRLAGNNEQFF	TGTGCCAGCAGTCGACTAGCGGGGAACAATGAGCAGTTCTTC	TRBD2	.	TRBV6-2/TRBV6-3	TRBJ2-1
CASSQGQVLGGELFF	TGTGCCAGCTCACAGGGACAAGTTCTCGGTGGGGAGCTGTTTTTT	.	.	TRBV18	TRBJ2-2
CAIRPENTEAFF	TGTGCCATCAGACCAGAGAACACTGAAGCTTTCTTT	.	.	TRBV10-3	TRBJ1-1
CSVDVYSGTGRPNTEAFF	TGCAGCGTTGATGTATACTCCGGGACAGGGAGACCAAACACTGAAGCTTTCTTT	TRBD1	once	TRBV29-1	TRBJ1-1
CAWSRTDEQYF	TGTGCCTGGAGCAGGACGGACGAGCAGTACTTC	.	.	TRBV30	TRBJ2-7
CASSVGNLNYGYTF	TGTGCCAGCAGCGTAGGAAACCTTAACTATGGCTACACCTTC	.	few	TRBV9	TRBJ1-2
CASSQGTRQGSETQYF	TGCGCCAGCAGCCAAGGGACCCGACAGGGAAGTGAGACCCAGTACTTC	TRBD1	.	TRBV4-1	TRBJ2-5
CASSLQYEQYF	TGTGCCAGCAGCTTACAATACGAGCAGTACTTC	.	.	TRBV7-2	TRBJ2-7
CSATGQYGYTF	TGCAGTGCCACGGGACAGTATGGCTACACCTTC	TRBD1	.	TRBV20-1	TRBJ1-2
CASSLDSLPYEQYF	TGTGCCAGCAGCTTAGATTCCCTCCCCTACGAGCAGTACTTC	.	.	TRBV11-3	TRBJ2-7
CASSRDWASTDTQYF	TGTGCCAGCAGCCGGGATTGGGCTTCCACAGATACGCAGTATTTT	.	.	TRBV11-3	TRBJ2-3
CASSLRAYGYTF	TGTGCCAGCAGCTTAAGGGCCTATGGCTACACCTTC	.	.	TRBV13	TRBJ1-2
CASSLNPLNEKLFF	TGTGCCAGCAGCCTAAATCCTCTCAATGAAAAACTGTTTTTT	.	.	TRBV7-2	TRBJ1-4
CASSHTGANYGYTF	TGCGCCAGCAGCCATACAGGGGCCAACTATGGCTACACCTTC	TRBD1	.	TRBV4-3	TRBJ1-2
CASSQDGQGARTGELFF	TGCGCCAGCAGCCAAGATGGACAGGGGGCGAGGACCGGGGAGCTGTTTTTT	TRBD1	.	TRBV4-1	TRBJ2-2
CASSREQGANTEAFF	TGCGCCAGCAGCCGAGAACAGGGGGCGAACACTGAAGCTTTCTTT	TRBD1	once	TRBV5-1	TRBJ1-1
CASRPTSSTDTQYF	TGTGCCAGCAGGCCCACTAGCAGCACAGATACGCAGTATTTT	.	.	TRBV5-4	TRBJ2-3
CASRPGLAGGHYNEQFF	TGTGCCAGTAGACCGGGACTAGCGGGGGGGCATTACAATGAGCAGTTCTTC	TRBD2	once	TRBV19	TRBJ2-1
CASSLDTGVGETQYF	TGTGCCAGCAGCTTAGACACGGGGGTCGGAGAGACCCAGTACTTC	.	.	TRBV7-6	TRBJ2-5
CASSILQGQKYNEQFF	TGTGCCAGCAGCATCTTACAAGGACAAAAATACAATGAGCAGTTCTTC	.	.	TRBV9	TRBJ2-1
CASSQEPSGASTDTQYF	TGCGCCAGCAGCCAAGAGCCGAGCGGGGCCAGCACAGATACGCAGTATTTT	TRBD2	.	TRBV4-1	TRBJ2-3
CASSRDRLISPLHF	TGTGCCAGCAGTCGGGACAGATTAATTTCACCCCTCCACTTT	TRBD1	.	TRBV7-2	TRBJ1-6
CAWSGLAGSISYEQYF	TGTGCCTGGAGTGGACTAGCGGGGTCCATATCCTACGAGCAGTACTTC	TRBD2	.	TRBV30	TRBJ2-7
CASSPQGTPYNEQFF	TGCGCCAGCAGCCCACAGGGGACCCCCTACAATGAGCAGTTCTTC	TRBD1	.	TRBV5-1	TRBJ2-1
CASSARGSVREKLFF	TGTGCCAGCAGCGCCAGGGGAAGCGTGAGGGAAAAACTGTTTTTT	.	.	TRBV7-8	TRBJ1-4
CASSLVGGGRPEAFF	TGTGCCAGCAGCCTCGTCGGAGGGGGGAGGCCTGAAGCTTTCTTT	.	.	TRBV6-2/TRBV6-3	TRBJ1-1
CASSLALAGNTGELFF	TGTGCCAGCAGCTTGGCACTCGCGGGGAACACCGGGGAGCTGTTTTTT	.	.	TRBV5-8	TRBJ2-2
CASSVAGTGYYGYTF	TGTGCCAGCAGCGTGGCCGGAACAGGGTACTATGGCTACACCTTC	.	once	TRBV9	TRBJ1-2
CASSQSNRLSGNTIYF	TGCGCCAGCAGCCAATCAAACAGGCTCTCTGGAAACACCATATATTTT	.	.	TRBV4-3	TRBJ1-3
CASSEWTSTTGTQYF	TGCGCCAGCAGTGAGTGGACTAGCACAACCGGGACCCAGTACTTC	TRBD2	many	TRBV10-2	TRBJ2-5
CASSWGQTYGYTF	TGTGCCAGCAGTTGGGGACAGACCTATGGCTACACCTTC	TRBD1	.	TRBV12-3/TRBV12-4	TRBJ1-2
CASSARDGKGQPQHF	TGTGCCAGCAGTGCCCGTGACGGGAAGGGTCAGCCCCAGCATTTT	.	.	TRBV25-1	TRBJ1-5
CASSATGDEQYF	TGTGCCAGCAGCGCTACAGGGGACGAGCAGTACTTC	TRBD1	.	TRBV7-9	TRBJ2-7
CASGFSGGAYEQYF	TGTGCTAGTGGTTTTAGCGGGGGGGCCTACGAGCAGTACTTC	TRBD2	.	TRBV12-5	TRBJ2-7
CASSLAFLERTNEKLFF	TGCGCCAGCAGCTTGGCGTTTCTGGAAAGGACTAATGAAAAACTGTTTTTT	.	.	TRBV5-1	TRBJ1-4
CAWSVGKHNEQFF	TGTGCCTGGAGTGTAGGCAAGCACAATGAGCAGTTCTTC	.	.	TRBV30	TRBJ2-1
CASSLRLAETDTQYF	TGCGCCAGCAGCTTGCGGCTAGCGGAAACAGATACGCAGTATTTT	TRBD2	.	TRBV5-1	TRBJ2-3
CASSLFQGMSTNEKLFF	TGTGCCAGCAGCTTGTTTCAGGGGATGTCAACTAATGAAAAACTGTTTTTT	.	.	TRBV5-8	TRBJ1-4
CASSWRGTSTDTQYF	TGTGCCAGCAGTTGGCGGGGGACTAGCACAGATACGCAGTATTTT	TRBD2	.	TRBV27	TRBJ2-3
CASAQSSGNTIYF	TGCGCCAGCGCCCAGTCCTCTGGAAACACCATATATTTT	.	.	TRBV5-1	TRBJ1-3
CASSLRHSSGNTIYF	TGTGCCAGCAGCTTAAGACACAGCTCTGGAAACACCATATATTTT	.	.	TRBV11-3	TRBJ1-3
CASRSDPSPLHF	TGTGCCAGCAGATCGGACCCTTCACCCCTCCACTTT	.	.	TRBV12-3/TRBV12-4	TRBJ1-6
CASSQYRGGYGYTF	TGTGCCAGCAGCCAATACAGGGGCGGCTATGGCTACACCTTC	TRBD1	.	TRBV14	TRBJ1-2
CASSYRANNEQFF	TGTGCCAGCAGTTACCGGGCTAACAATGAGCAGTTCTTC	.	.	TRBV6-5	TRBJ2-1
CATSRGWQNEKLFF	TGTGCCACCAGCAGAGGATGGCAGAATGAAAAACTGTTTTTT	.	.	TRBV15	TRBJ1-4
CASSFGTVVYSNQPQHF	TGTGCCAGCAGCTTTGGGACAGTCGTTTATAGCAATCAGCCCCAGCATTTT	TRBD1	.	TRBV11-2	TRBJ1-5